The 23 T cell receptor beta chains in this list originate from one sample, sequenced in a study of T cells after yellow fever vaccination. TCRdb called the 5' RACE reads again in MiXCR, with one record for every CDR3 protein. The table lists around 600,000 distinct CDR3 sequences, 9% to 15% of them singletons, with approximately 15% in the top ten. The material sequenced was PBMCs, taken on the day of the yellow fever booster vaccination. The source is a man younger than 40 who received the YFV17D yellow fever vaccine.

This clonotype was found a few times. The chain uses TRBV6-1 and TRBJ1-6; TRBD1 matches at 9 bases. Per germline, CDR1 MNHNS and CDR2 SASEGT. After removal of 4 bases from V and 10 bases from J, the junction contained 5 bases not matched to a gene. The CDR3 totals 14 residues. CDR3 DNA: TGTGCCAGCAGTGGCCGGGACAGGGTGTCACCCCTCCACTTT. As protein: CASSGRDRVSPLHF.

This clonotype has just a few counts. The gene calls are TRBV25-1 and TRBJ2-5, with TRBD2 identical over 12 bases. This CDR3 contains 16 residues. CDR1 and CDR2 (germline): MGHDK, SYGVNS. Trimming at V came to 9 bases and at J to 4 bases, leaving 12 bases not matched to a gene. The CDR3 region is CAREDAQGLAGETQYF. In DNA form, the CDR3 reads TGTGCCAGGGAGGATGCCCAGGGACTAGCGGGAGAGACCCAGTACTTC.

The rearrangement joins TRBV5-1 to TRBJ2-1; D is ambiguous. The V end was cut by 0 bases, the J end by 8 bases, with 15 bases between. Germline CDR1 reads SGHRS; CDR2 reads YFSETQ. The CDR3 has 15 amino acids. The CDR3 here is CASSLGGVVADEQFF. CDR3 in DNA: TGCGCCAGCAGCTTGGGAGGCGTTGTGGCCGATGAGCAGTTCTTC.

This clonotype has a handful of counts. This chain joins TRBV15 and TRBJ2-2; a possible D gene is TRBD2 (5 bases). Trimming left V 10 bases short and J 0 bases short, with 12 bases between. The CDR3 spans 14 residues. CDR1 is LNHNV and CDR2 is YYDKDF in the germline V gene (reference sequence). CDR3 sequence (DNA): TGTGCCAGTGCTGGAGGAGCGAACACCGGGGAGCTGTTTTTT. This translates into CASAGGANTGELFF.

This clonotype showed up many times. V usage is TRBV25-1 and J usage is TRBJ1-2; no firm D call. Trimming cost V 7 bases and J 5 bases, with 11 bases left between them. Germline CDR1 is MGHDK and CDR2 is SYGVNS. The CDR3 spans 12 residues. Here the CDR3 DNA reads TGTGCCAGCAAATCGGGAATATATGGCTACACCTTC. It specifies CASKSGIYGYTF.

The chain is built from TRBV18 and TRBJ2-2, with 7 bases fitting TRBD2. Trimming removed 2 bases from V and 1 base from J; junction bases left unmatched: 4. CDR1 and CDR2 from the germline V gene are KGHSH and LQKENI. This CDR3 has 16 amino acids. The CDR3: CASSPSLAVNTGELFF. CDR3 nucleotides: TGTGCCAGCTCACCAAGCCTAGCGGTGAACACCGGGGAGCTGTTTTTT.

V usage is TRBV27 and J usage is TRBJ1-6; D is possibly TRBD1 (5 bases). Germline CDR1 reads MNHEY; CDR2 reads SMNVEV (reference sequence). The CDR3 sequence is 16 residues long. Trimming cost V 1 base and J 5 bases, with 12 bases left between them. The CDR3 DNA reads TGTGCCAGCAGTTTATGGGTAGGGGATAATAATTCACCCCTCCACTTT. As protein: CASSLWVGDNNSPLHF.

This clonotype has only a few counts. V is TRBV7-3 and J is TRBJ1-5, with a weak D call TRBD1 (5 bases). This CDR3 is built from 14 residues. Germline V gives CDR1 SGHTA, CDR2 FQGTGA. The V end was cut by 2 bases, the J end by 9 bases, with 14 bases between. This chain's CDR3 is CASSLSGGTGPQHF. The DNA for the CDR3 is TGTGCCAGCAGCTTATCTGGCGGGACGGGGCCCCAGCATTTT.

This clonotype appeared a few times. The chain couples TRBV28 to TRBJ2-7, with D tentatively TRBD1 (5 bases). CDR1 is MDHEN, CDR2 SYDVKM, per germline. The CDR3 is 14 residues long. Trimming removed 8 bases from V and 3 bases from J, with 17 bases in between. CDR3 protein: CASERSFRDYEQYF. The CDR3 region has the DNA TGTGCCAGCGAGCGTTCTTTCAGGGACTACGAGCAGTACTTC.

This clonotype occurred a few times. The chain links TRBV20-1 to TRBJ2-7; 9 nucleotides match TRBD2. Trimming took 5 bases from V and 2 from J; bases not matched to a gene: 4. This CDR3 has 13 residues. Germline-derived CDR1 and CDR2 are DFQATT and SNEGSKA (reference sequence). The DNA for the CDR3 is TGCAGTGCTGGGACTAGCAGAACCTACGAGCAGTACTTC. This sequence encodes CSAGTSRTYEQYF.

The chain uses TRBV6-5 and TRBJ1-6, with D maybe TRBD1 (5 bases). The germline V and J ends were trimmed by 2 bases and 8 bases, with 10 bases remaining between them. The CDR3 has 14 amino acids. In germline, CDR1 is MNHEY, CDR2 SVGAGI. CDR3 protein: CASSYRDGDSPLHF. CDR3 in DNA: TGTGCCAGCAGTTACCGGGACGGGGATTCACCCCTCCACTTT.

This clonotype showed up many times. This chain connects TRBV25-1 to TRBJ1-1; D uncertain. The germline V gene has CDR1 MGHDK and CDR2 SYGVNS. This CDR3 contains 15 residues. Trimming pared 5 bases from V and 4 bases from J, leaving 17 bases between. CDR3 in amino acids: CASSPTMGSGTEAFF. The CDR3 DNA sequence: TGTGCCAGCAGTCCAACCATGGGTTCGGGCACTGAAGCTTTCTTT.

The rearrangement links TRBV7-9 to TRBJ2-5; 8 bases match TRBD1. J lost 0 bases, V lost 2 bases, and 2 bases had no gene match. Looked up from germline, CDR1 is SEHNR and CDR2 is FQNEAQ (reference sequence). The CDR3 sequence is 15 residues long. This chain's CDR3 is CASSLPRGHQETQYF. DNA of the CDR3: TGTGCCAGCAGCTTACCCAGGGGGCACCAAGAGACCCAGTACTTC.

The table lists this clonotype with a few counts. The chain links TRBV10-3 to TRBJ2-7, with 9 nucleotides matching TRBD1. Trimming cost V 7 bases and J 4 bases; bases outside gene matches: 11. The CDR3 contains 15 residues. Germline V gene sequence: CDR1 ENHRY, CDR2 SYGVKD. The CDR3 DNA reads TGTGCCATCATTGCCGGGACAGGGTTTGAGTACGAGCAGTACTTC. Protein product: CAIIAGTGFEYEQYF.

CDR3 amino acids: CASSLVLPTGELFF. DNA of the CDR3: TGTGCCAGCAGCTTAGTACTACCTACCGGGGAGCTGTTTTTT. The V call is TRBV7-9, the J call TRBJ2-2; D ambiguous. Germline V CDR1 and CDR2: SEHNR, FQNEAQ (reference sequence). This CDR3 comprises 14 residues. V was pared by 1 base and J by 5 bases, with 8 bases between.

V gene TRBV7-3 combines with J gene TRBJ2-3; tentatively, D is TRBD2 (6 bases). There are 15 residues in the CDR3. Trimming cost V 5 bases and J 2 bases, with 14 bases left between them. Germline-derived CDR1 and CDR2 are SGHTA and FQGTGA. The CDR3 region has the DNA TGTGCCAGCAGCGACCCGCGGGACGACACAGATACGCAGTATTTT. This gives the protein CASSDPRDDTDTQYF.

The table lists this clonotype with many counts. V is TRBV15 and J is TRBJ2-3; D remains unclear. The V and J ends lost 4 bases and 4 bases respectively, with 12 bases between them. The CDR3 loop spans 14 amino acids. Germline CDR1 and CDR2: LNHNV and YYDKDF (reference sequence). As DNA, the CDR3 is TGTGCCACCAGCAAAGTGTCAGTCGCAGATACGCAGTATTTT. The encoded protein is CATSKVSVADTQYF. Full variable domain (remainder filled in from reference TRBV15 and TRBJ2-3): DAMVIQNPRYQVTQFGKPVTLSCSQTLNHNVMYWYQQKSSQAPKLLFHYYDKDFNNEADTPDNFQSRRPNTSFCFLDIRSPGLGDTAMYLCATSKVSVADTQYFGPGTRLTVL.

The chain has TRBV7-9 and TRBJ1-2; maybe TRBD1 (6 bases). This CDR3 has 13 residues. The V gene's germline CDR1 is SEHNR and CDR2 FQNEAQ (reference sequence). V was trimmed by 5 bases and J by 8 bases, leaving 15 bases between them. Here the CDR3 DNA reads TGTGCCAGCAGCCGAGCAGGGGATTCCGGCTACACCTTC. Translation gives CASSRAGDSGYTF.

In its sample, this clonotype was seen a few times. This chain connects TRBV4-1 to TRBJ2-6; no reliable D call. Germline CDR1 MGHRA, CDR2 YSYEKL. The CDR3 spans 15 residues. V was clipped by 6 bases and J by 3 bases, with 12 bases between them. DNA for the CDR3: TGCGCCAGCAGTCCACGGGCTAATGGGGCCAACGTCCTGACTTTC. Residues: CASSPRANGANVLTF.

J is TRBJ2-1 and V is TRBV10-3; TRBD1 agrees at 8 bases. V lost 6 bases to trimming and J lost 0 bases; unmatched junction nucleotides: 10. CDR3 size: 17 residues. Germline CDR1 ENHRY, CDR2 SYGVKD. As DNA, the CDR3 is TGTGCCATCAGACATTCGGGACAGGCCGACTCCTACAATGAGCAGTTCTTC. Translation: CAIRHSGQADSYNEQFF.

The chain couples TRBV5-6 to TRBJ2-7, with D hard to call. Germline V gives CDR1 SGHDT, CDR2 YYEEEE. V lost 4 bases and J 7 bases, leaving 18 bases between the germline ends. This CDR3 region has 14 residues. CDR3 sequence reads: CASSPSERFFEQYF. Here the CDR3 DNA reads TGTGCCAGCAGCCCGAGCGAACGCTTTTTTGAGCAGTACTTC. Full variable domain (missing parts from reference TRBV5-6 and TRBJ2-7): DAGVTQSPTHLIKTRGQQVTLRCSPKSGHDTVSWYQQALGQGPQFIFQYYEEEERQRGNFPDRFSGHQFPNYSSELNVNALLLGDSALYLCASSPSERFFEQYFGPGTRLTVT.

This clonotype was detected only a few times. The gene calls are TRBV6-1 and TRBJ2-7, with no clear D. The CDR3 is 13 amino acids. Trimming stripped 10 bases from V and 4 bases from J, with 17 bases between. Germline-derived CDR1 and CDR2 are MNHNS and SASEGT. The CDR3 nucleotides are TGTGCCATTTCGTACGCTTTGGGGTACGAGCAGTACTTC. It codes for CAISYALGYEQYF.

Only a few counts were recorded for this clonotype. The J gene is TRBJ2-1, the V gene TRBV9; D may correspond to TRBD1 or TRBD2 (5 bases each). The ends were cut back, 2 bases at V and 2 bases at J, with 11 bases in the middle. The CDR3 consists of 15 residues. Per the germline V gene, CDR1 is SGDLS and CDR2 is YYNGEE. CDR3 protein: CASSVAGTTYNEQFF. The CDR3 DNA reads TGTGCCAGCAGCGTCGCCGGGACGACCTACAATGAGCAGTTCTTC.